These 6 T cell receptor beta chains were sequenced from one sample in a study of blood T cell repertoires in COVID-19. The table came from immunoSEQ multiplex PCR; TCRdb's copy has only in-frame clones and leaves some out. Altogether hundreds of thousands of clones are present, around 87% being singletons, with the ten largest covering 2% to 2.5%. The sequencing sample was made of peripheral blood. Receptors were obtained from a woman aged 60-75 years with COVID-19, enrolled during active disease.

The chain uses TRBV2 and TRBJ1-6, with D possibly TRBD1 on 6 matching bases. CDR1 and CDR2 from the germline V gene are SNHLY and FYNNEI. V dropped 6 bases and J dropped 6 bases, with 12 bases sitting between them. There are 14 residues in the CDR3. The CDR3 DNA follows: TGTGCCAGCAGCCGGGACATCTCTAATTCACCCCTCCACTTT. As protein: CASSRDISNSPLHF.

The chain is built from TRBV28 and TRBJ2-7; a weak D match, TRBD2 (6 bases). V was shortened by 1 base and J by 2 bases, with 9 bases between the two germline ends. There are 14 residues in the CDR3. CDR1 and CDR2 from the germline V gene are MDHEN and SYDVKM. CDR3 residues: CASSLSGGPYEQYF. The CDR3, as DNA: TGTGCCAGCAGTTTATCCGGGGGACCCTACGAGCAGTACTTC.

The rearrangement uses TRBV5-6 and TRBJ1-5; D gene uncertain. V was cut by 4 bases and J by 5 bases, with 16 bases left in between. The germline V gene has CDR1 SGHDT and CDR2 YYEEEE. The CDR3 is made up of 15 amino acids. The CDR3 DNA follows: TGTGCCAGCAGCCGGAGCCGTTCCCCAGATCAGCCCCAGCATTTT. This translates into CASSRSRSPDQPQHF.

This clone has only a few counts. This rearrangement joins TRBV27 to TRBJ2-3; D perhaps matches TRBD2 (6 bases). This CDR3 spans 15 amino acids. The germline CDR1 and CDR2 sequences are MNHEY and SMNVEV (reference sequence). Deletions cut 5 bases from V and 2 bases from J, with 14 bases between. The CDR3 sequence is CASSPRGADTDTQYF. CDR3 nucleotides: TGTGCCAGCAGTCCTCGCGGGGCCGACACAGATACGCAGTATTTT.

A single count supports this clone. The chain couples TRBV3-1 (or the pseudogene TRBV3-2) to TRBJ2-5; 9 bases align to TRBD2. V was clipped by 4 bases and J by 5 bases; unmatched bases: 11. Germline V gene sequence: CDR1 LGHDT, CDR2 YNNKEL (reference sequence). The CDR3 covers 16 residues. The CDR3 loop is CASSLGRRGGSETQYF. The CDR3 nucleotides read TGTGCCAGCAGCCTTGGTCGGCGGGGGGGGAGTGAGACCCAGTACTTC.

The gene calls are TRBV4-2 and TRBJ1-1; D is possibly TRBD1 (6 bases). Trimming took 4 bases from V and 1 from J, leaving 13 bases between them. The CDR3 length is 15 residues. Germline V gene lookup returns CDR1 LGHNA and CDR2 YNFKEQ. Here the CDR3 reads CASSPIQGGNTEAFF. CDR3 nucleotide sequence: TGTGCCAGCAGCCCAATACAGGGCGGGAACACTGAAGCTTTCTTT.